This is a list of T cell receptor beta chains from one sample in a study of blood T cell repertoires in COVID-19. The repertoire was sequenced with immunoSEQ multiplex PCR; TCRdb's copy has only in-frame clones and lacks some. The table records 90,000 to 120,000 clones, about 93% of them present only once. Material: peripheral blood. The origin of the receptors is a woman in her 30s with acute or convalescent COVID-19. CDR3s leave out the opening cysteine and the closing phenylalanine or tryptophan.

V: TRBV6-6; CDR3: ASTPQGTGTTDTQY
V: TRBV4-3; CDR3: ASSQGDRDDEKLF
V: TRBV2; CDR3: ASSDRENTEAF
V: TRBV5-1; CDR3: ASSLRSGANVLT
V: TRBV12-3/TRBV12-4; CDR3: ASSLLYGYT
V: TRBV19; CDR3: ASSIGQGVGTEAF
V: TRBV6-2/TRBV6-3; CDR3: ASSPHSYEQY
V: TRBV5-4; CDR3: ASSPDRDTGELF
V: TRBV4-2; CDR3: ASSRGAGGASYEQY
V: TRBV27; CDR3: ASSLRGYGGYNEQF
V: TRBV3-1/TRBV3-2; CDR3: ASSQMTGAGDGYT
V: TRBV6-5; CDR3: ASRVRDRREYEQY
V: TRBV7-3; CDR3: ASSLTGTSGRVTDTQY
V: TRBV7-2; CDR3: ASSWGGAKNIQY
V: TRBV7-2; CDR3: ASSLESTTSTDTQY
V: TRBV5-1; CDR3: ASSLVGVREYEQY